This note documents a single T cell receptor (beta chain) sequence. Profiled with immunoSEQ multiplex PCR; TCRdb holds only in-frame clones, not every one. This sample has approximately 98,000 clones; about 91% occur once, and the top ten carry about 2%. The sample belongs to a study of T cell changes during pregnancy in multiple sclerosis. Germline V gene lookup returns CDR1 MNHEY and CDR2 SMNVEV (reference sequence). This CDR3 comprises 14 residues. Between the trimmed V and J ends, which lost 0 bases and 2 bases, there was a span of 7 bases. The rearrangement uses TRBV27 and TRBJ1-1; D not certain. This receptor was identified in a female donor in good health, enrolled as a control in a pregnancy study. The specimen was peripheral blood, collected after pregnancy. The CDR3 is CASSLSGLNTEAFF. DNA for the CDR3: TGTGCCAGCAGTTTATCCGGACTCAACACTGAAGCTTTCTTT.